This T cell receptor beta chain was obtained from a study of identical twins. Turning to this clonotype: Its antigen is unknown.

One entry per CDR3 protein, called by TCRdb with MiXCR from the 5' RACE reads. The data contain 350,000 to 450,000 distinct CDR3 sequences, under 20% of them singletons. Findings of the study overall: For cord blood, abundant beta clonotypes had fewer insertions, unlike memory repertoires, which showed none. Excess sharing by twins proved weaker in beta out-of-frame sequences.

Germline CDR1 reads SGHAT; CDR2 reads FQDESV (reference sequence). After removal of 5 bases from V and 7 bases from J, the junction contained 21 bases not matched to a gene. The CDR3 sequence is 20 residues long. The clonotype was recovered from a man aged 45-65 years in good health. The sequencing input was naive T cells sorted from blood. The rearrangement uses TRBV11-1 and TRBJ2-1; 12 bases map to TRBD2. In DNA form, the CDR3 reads TGTGCCAGCAGCGGATCGGGACTAGCGGGTGCTCCAACCCCCTGGAATGAGCAGTTCTTC. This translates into CASSGSGLAGAPTPWNEQFF.